One sample yielded the 18 T cell receptor beta chains listed below, sequenced in a study of cytomegalovirus exposure and HLA in healthy donors. This table comes from immunoSEQ multiplex PCR, and its TCRdb copy is limited to in-frame clones, with some not included. The data show about 160,000 clones, 86% seen once. The specimen was PBMCs. These receptors all stem from a woman between 25 and 40 years old in good health and CMV-seronegative.

The rearrangement uses TRBV18 and TRBJ2-1; 11 positions match TRBD2. Germline lookup yields CDR1 KGHSH and CDR2 LQKENI. V dropped 7 bases and J dropped 3; count of bases not matched to a gene: 5. The CDR3 extends over 15 amino acids. CDR3 loop: CASYPSGGFYNEQFF. The CDR3 region has the DNA TGTGCCAGCTACCCTAGCGGGGGGTTCTACAATGAGCAGTTCTTC.

This clone was counted between two and nine times. The CDR3 is CASSSKTSGQQETQYF. CDR3 nucleotides: TGTGCCAGCAGTTCCAAGACTAGCGGGCAGCAAGAGACCCAGTACTTC. V usage is TRBV27 and J usage is TRBJ2-5; 10 bases match TRBD2. Germline V lookup: CDR1 MNHEY, CDR2 SMNVEV (reference sequence). The V segment lost 4 bases and the J segment 2 bases; nucleotides outside the gene matches: 7. The CDR3 totals 16 residues.

The V call is TRBV5-4, the J call TRBJ2-7; tentatively, D is TRBD2 (5 bases). Germline V lookup: CDR1 SGHNT, CDR2 YYREEE (reference sequence). The CDR3 sequence is 14 residues long. V shed 4 bases and J shed 3 bases, with 14 bases lying between them. The DNA for the CDR3 is TGTGCCAGCAGCCCCGGAGCGGCGGGCTACGAGCAGTACTTC. This gives the protein CASSPGAAGYEQYF.

The chain joins TRBV5-1 to TRBJ1-1; TRBD1 agrees at 7 bases. The germline gives CDR1 SGHRS, CDR2 YFSETQ. V gave up 4 bases and J gave up 1 base; unmatched junction bases: 4. The CDR3 consists of 14 residues. This CDR3 is CASSGGQENTEAFF. The CDR3 region has the DNA TGCGCCAGCAGCGGAGGACAGGAGAACACTGAAGCTTTCTTT.

The rearrangement uses TRBV2 and TRBJ1-1; the D gene is possibly TRBD1 (6 bases). V shed 6 bases and J shed 5 bases, with 16 bases lying between them. The CDR3 extends over 14 amino acids. Germline CDR1 reads SNHLY; CDR2 reads FYNNEI. DNA of the CDR3: TGTGCCAGCAGGGATGCAGGGGAGAGGACTGAAGCTTTCTTT. This encodes CASRDAGERTEAFF.

DNA of the CDR3: TGTGCCAGCAGTCCACAGGGAATCTCTGGAAACACCATATATTTT. This sequence encodes CASSPQGISGNTIYF. The chain links TRBV25-1 to TRBJ1-3; weak D call: TRBD1 (6 bases). CDR3 length: 15 residues. From germline, CDR1 is MGHDK and CDR2 SYGVNS. The V and J ends lost 5 bases and 0 bases respectively, with 11 bases between them.

J is TRBJ2-3 and V is TRBV7-2; TRBD2 aligns across 13 bases. CDR3 size: 19 residues. Germline-derived CDR1 and CDR2 are SGHTA and FQGNSA. Trimming at V came to 3 bases and at J to 1 base, leaving 10 bases not matched to a gene. The DNA of the CDR3 is TGTGCCAGCAGCTTCACTAGCGGGGGGGCTAGCTGGGGCACAGATACGCAGTATTTT. Protein product: CASSFTSGGASWGTDTQYF.

This clone was picked up a small number of times. This rearrangement joins TRBV7-2 to TRBJ1-1, with a possible D match to TRBD1 (5 bases). Trimming removed 5 bases at V and 2 bases at J, with 6 bases between. There are 12 residues in the CDR3. Germline values: CDR1 SGHTA, CDR2 FQGNSA. This CDR3 reads CASSRGNTEAFF. The DNA of the CDR3 is TGTGCCAGCAGCAGGGGAAACACTGAAGCTTTCTTT.

This chain uses TRBV19 with TRBJ2-3; D is uncertain. V was shortened by 5 bases and J by 11 bases, with 17 bases between the two germline ends. Germline V gene lookup returns CDR1 LNHDA and CDR2 SQIVND (reference sequence). The CDR3 consists of 13 residues. CDR3 in DNA: TGTGCCAGTAGTCTTCAAGGACCTTTAGTGCAGTATTTT. Translation gives CASSLQGPLVQYF.

The chain combines TRBV9 with TRBJ2-3; D gene unclear. CDR1 is SGDLS and CDR2 is YYNGEE in the germline V gene. The ends were cut back, 4 bases at V and 4 bases at J, with 10 bases in the middle. This CDR3 has 13 residues. This CDR3 is CASSPIGADTQYF. CDR3 DNA sequence: TGTGCCAGCAGCCCCATTGGTGCAGATACGCAGTATTTT.

This clone was counted once. The V gene is TRBV4-1, the J gene TRBJ1-5; D is perhaps TRBD1 (5 bases). The CDR3 length is 14 residues. Germline CDR1 and CDR2: MGHRA and YSYEKL. Trimming stripped 2 bases from V and 3 bases from J, with 8 bases between. The CDR3 sequence is CASSQQTVNQPQHF. The CDR3 bases are TGCGCCAGCAGCCAACAGACAGTCAATCAGCCCCAGCATTTT.

The chain links TRBV29-1 to TRBJ1-2, with a weak D call TRBD1 (5 bases). Germline lookup yields CDR1 SQVTM and CDR2 ANQGSEA. V gave up 6 bases and J gave up 3 bases, with 11 bases separating them. The CDR3 totals 12 residues. For the CDR3, the DNA is TGCAGCGTCGAAATACAGGACTATGGCTACACCTTC. Amino acid sequence: CSVEIQDYGYTF.

This chain links TRBV27 with TRBJ1-4, with 10 bases matching TRBD1. This CDR3 spans 17 amino acids. Germline V gene sequence: CDR1 MNHEY, CDR2 SMNVEV (reference sequence). V shed 2 bases, J shed 5 bases, and the junction held 8 bases outside the gene matches. The CDR3 sequence: CASSLSRDRGGNEKLFF. The DNA for the CDR3 is TGTGCCAGCAGTTTAAGCCGGGACAGGGGAGGGAATGAAAAACTGTTTTTT.

The chain recombines TRBV9 with TRBJ2-1, with D possibly matching TRBD1 (6 bases). CDR1 SGDLS and CDR2 YYNGEE come from the germline V gene. The CDR3 consists of 14 residues. V dropped 0 bases and J dropped 6 bases, with 10 bases sitting between them. The CDR3 DNA sequence: TGTGCCAGCAGCGTAGTAATGGGGGCCAATGAGCAGTTCTTC. Translation gives CASSVVMGANEQFF. Complete variable domain (other parts from reference TRBV9 and TRBJ2-1): DSGVTQTPKHLITATGQRVTLRCSPRSGDLSVYWYQQSLDQGLQFLIQYYNGEERAKGNILERFSAQQFPDLHSELNLSSLELGDSALYFCASSVVMGANEQFFGPGTRLTVL.

The V and J genes are TRBV5-4 and TRBJ1-4; a possible D gene is TRBD1 (6 bases). Trimming cost V 0 bases and J 7 bases, with 10 bases left between them. Germline loops: CDR1 SGHNT, CDR2 YYREEE (reference sequence). This CDR3 contains 14 residues. The CDR3 DNA reads as TGTGCCAGCAGCTTGGGACAGGAAGGTGAAAAACTGTTTTTT. Its translation is CASSLGQEGEKLFF.

The chain employs TRBV6-6 and TRBJ1-3, with D unclear. V shed 7 bases and J shed 0 bases, with 13 bases lying between them. The CDR3 runs to 15 residues. Per germline, CDR1 MNHNY and CDR2 SVGAGI (reference sequence). This CDR3 is CASKPEGFSGNTIYF. DNA of the CDR3: TGTGCCAGCAAACCCGAGGGATTCTCTGGAAACACCATATATTTT.

The rearrangement uses TRBV28 and TRBJ2-7; D remains unclear. The CDR3 totals 17 residues. Germline V gene lookup returns CDR1 MDHEN and CDR2 SYDVKM. V was trimmed by 5 bases and J by 3 bases, leaving 23 bases between them. In DNA, the CDR3 is TGTGCCAGCAGTCCCCCGTGGCAGAACCTATATGGCTACGAGCAGTACTTC. It is translated as CASSPPWQNLYGYEQYF. The entire variable domain, with the rest obtained from reference TRBV28 and TRBJ2-7, is as follows: DVKVTQSSRYLVKRTGEKVFLECVQDMDHENMFWYRQDPGLGLRLIYFSYDVKMKEKGDIPEGYSVSREKKERFSLILESASTNQTSMYLCASSPPWQNLYGYEQYFGPGTRLTVT.

The chain is built from TRBV11-2 and TRBJ1-2; maybe TRBD1 (5 bases). The CDR3 covers 15 residues. Germline CDR1 reads SGHAT; CDR2 reads FQNNGV. Trimming cost V 5 bases and J 5 bases, with 18 bases left between them. Here the CDR3 reads CASSTAPGTVYGYTF. The CDR3 DNA reads TGTGCCAGCAGCACAGCTCCCGGGACGGTTTATGGCTACACCTTC.